This T cell receptor (beta chain) was identified during a study of molecular identifiers for immune sequencing clone quantification. Study-wide context: Replicates split RNA from 20,000 or 100,000 naive CD8 cells five ways, and the researchers sequenced four portions. Study-wide results and limits: Over 99% of effector molecules, yet under 1% of naive-cell molecules, were held by clones above 20 RNA copies. Among 930,000 or so naive cells, as was reported, spiked Jurkat TCR RNA from one cell was detectable.

Each CDR3 protein gets one entry after TCRdb re-called the PCR reads with MiXCR. The table lists about 300,000 distinct CDR3 sequences, about 22% of them singletons. This CDR3 has 14 amino acids. Germline lookup yields CDR1 MNHEY and CDR2 SVGEGT. V trimming: 2 bases; J trimming: 3 bases; junction bases outside the gene matches: 4. With respect to this clonotype: Its specificity is unknown.

Isolation of naive CD8 T cells was achieved by sorting on a CD8+CD4-CCR7+CD45RA+ phenotype. This chain joins TRBV6-2 or TRBV6-3 and TRBJ2-7; 7 bases map to TRBD1. Material: naive CD8+ T cells from blood, with Jurkat cell RNA spiked in. Subset indicated: FACS-sorted CD8+CD4-CCR7+CD45RA+ naive T cells. The TCR sequence derives from a human donor in good health. Some libraries in this study had Jurkat cell RNA spiked in. The CDR3 protein is CASSYKGQYYEQYF. The CDR3 coding sequence is TGTGCCAGCAGTTACAAGGGACAGTACTACGAGCAGTACTTC.